These 24 T cell receptor beta chains share one sample of origin, sequenced in a study of beta chain features in type 1 diabetes. The isolated RNA, all of it, was reverse transcribed, so expressed TCRB transcripts were what got sequenced. Data came from immunoSEQ multiplex PCR; TCRdb stores just in-frame clones and leaves some out. Of about 240,000 clones in the sample, about 15% were seen once. The antigens for these receptors are not known. Findings and caveats of the study: A moderate, significant TCRB CDR3 shortening appeared in type 1 diabetes across four CD4+ subsets.

Sequencing was performed on naive CD4+ T cells from blood. Receptors were obtained from a man in his thirties or forties with type 1 diabetes.

This clone was seen only a few times. The J gene is TRBJ1-6, the V gene TRBV7-9, with a tentative D call TRBD1 (5 bases). Trimming cost V 1 base and J 6 bases, with 10 bases left between them. Germline V gene sequence: CDR1 SEHNR, CDR2 FQNEAQ (reference sequence). This CDR3 has 15 residues. This chain's CDR3 is CASSLDGARNSPLHF. The CDR3 DNA follows: TGTGCCAGCAGCTTAGATGGGGCCCGTAATTCACCCCTCCACTTT.

This clone was seen only a few times. The chain employs TRBV9 and TRBJ2-7, with 10 bases aligning to TRBD1. Per the germline V gene, CDR1 is SGDLS and CDR2 is YYNGEE. V lost 4 bases to trimming and J lost 4 bases; unmatched junction nucleotides: 11. The CDR3 is 16 residues long. The CDR3 DNA is TGTGCCAGCAGCCCTCGTCCGGGACAGGGGCCGTACGAGCAGTACTTC. Protein sequence: CASSPRPGQGPYEQYF.

A few counts support this clone. The CDR3 DNA follows: TGTGCCACCAGCAGAGACCAACAGGGGACTGAAGCTTTCTTT. The encoded protein is CATSRDQQGTEAFF. V gene TRBV15 combines with J gene TRBJ1-1; 7 nucleotides agree with TRBD1. The CDR3 covers 14 residues. Germline V gives CDR1 LNHNV, CDR2 YYDKDF (reference sequence). V lost 0 bases to trimming and J lost 5 bases; unmatched junction nucleotides: 3. Filled out from reference TRBV15 and TRBJ1-1, the complete variable domain reads DAMVIQNPRYQVTQFGKPVTLSCSQTLNHNVMYWYQQKSSQAPKLLFHYYDKDFNNEADTPDNFQSRRPNTSFCFLDIRSPGLGDTAMYLCATSRDQQGTEAFFGQGTRLTVV.

The J gene is TRBJ1-1, the V gene TRBV7-9, with TRBD1 as a possible D gene (5 bases). V was shortened by 4 bases and J by 1 base, with 10 bases between the two germline ends. The CDR3 is 14 amino acids. The V gene's germline CDR1 is SEHNR and CDR2 FQNEAQ (reference sequence). Here the CDR3 reads CASSYPGQNTEAFF. The CDR3 coding sequence is TGTGCCAGCAGCTACCCCGGACAGAACACTGAAGCTTTCTTT.

As regards this clone: Other DNA sequences in this sample translate to the same CDR3. The rearrangement joins TRBV5-1 to TRBJ1-5, with D hard to call. V was trimmed by 3 bases and J by 0 bases, leaving 7 bases between them. CDR1 is SGHRS and CDR2 is YFSETQ in the germline V gene. The CDR3 extends over 14 amino acids. DNA for the CDR3: TGCGCCAGCAGCTCAGGTGGTAGCAATCAGCCCCAGCATTTT. Translating it yields CASSSGGSNQPQHF.

The chain has TRBV5-6 and TRBJ1-1, with D uncertain. Germline V gene lookup returns CDR1 SGHDT and CDR2 YYEEEE. The CDR3 runs to 13 residues. The V gene lost 6 bases and the J gene lost 0 bases, with 9 bases spanning the gap. This chain's CDR3 is CASKRYMNTEAFF. The CDR3 region has the DNA TGTGCCAGCAAGCGGTATATGAACACTGAAGCTTTCTTT.

This chain links TRBV6-4 with TRBJ2-1; 14 bases are a match to TRBD2. The germline V gene encodes CDR1 MRHNA and CDR2 SNTAGT. V gave up 6 bases and J gave up 7 bases; unmatched junction bases: 5. This CDR3 spans 15 amino acids. The CDR3 nucleotides read TGTGCCAGCAGCTCGACTAGCGGGAGGGGTAATGAGCAGTTCTTC. This sequence encodes CASSSTSGRGNEQFF.

This clone was counted between two and nine times. The chain uses TRBV5-1 and TRBJ1-6; possible D gene TRBD1, 6 bases. Germline values: CDR1 SGHRS, CDR2 YFSETQ. With 0 bases removed from V and 7 bases from J, the gap between germline ends came to 11 bases. CDR3 length: 15 amino acids. In DNA form, the CDR3 reads TGCGCCAGCAGCTTGGAGCTCAGGGGAAATTCACCCCTCCACTTT. Translation gives CASSLELRGNSPLHF.

V usage is TRBV7-9 and J usage is TRBJ2-2; a weak D match, TRBD1 (6 bases). The CDR3 has 14 amino acids. Germline CDR1 reads SEHNR; CDR2 reads FQNEAQ (reference sequence). Trimming cost V 5 bases and J 3 bases, with 10 bases left between them. The CDR3 nucleotides are TGTGCCAGCAGCCGAGAGGGGGACACCGGGGAGCTGTTTTTT. Its translation is CASSREGDTGELFF.

The sample holds a few counts of this clone. The rearrangement joins TRBV2 to TRBJ1-2, with 8 bases fitting TRBD1. The CDR3 length is 16 residues. V dropped 0 bases and J dropped 4; count of bases not matched to a gene: 7. Looked up from germline, CDR1 is SNHLY and CDR2 is FYNNEI. The CDR3 is CASSEAQTGAIYGYTF. CDR3 in DNA: TGTGCCAGCAGTGAAGCCCAGACAGGGGCGATCTATGGCTACACCTTC. The full variable domain, with the rest looked up from reference TRBV2 and TRBJ1-2, is EPEVTQTPSHQVTQMGQEVILRCVPISNHLYFYWYRQILGQKVEFLVSFYNNEISEKSEIFDDQFSVERPDGSNFTLKIRSTKLEDSAMYFCASSEAQTGAIYGYTFGSGTRLTVV.

This clone has more than one count but fewer than ten. The rearrangement links TRBV25-1 to TRBJ2-5; a possible D gene is TRBD1 (7 bases). The ends were cut back, 4 bases at V and 6 bases at J, with 12 bases in the middle. Germline CDR1 is MGHDK and CDR2 is SYGVNS. This CDR3 has 13 amino acids. CDR3 bases: TGTGCCAGCAGTGTAGGGGGCGGGAAGACCCAGTACTTC. This sequence encodes CASSVGGGKTQYF.

The chain carries TRBV2 and TRBJ2-1; 11 bases match TRBD2. V dropped 7 bases and J dropped 5; count of bases not matched to a gene: 4. This CDR3 has 14 residues. The V gene's germline CDR1 is SNHLY and CDR2 FYNNEI. The chain's CDR3 is CASTGTSGHNEQFF. The CDR3 nucleotides read TGTGCCAGCACCGGGACTAGCGGCCACAATGAGCAGTTCTTC.

This clone has only a few counts. V usage is TRBV7-2 and J usage is TRBJ2-5, with unresolved D. The CDR3 extends over 12 amino acids. Germline V gene data show CDR1 as SGHTA and CDR2 as FQGNSA. V was trimmed by 5 bases and J by 4 bases, leaving 8 bases between them. CDR3 sequence: CASSPTGETQYF. The CDR3 nucleotides are TGTGCCAGCAGCCCAACGGGAGAGACCCAGTACTTC. Based on the CDR3 plus reference TRBV7-2 and TRBJ2-5, the full variable domain is GAGVSQSPSNKVTEKGKDVELRCDPISGHTALYWYRQSLGQGLEFLIYFQGNSAPDKSGLPSDRFSAERTGGSVSTLTIQRTQQEDSAVYLCASSPTGETQYFGPGTRLLVL.

This clone was picked up a small number of times. The chain employs TRBV30 and TRBJ2-7; 11 bases fit TRBD1. The CDR3 totals 15 residues. The germline V gene has CDR1 GTSNPN and CDR2 SVGIG (reference sequence). With V trimmed by 3 bases and J by 5 bases, 9 bases remained unmatched. CDR3 sequence (DNA): TGTGCCTGGAGACCCCGGGACAGGGGGTCCGACGAGCAGTACTTC. Amino acids: CAWRPRDRGSDEQYF. The variable domain in full, with the rest retrieved from reference TRBV30 and TRBJ2-7, is SQTIHQWPATLVQPVGSPLSLECTVEGTSNPNLYWYRQAAGRGLQLLFYSVGIGQISSEVPQNLSASRPQDRQFILSSKKLLLSDSGFYLCAWRPRDRGSDEQYFGPGTRLTVT.

This clone was recorded a few times. V and J are TRBV5-1 and TRBJ2-1; a possible D gene is TRBD1 (5 bases). The CDR3 loop spans 14 amino acids. V was cut by 3 bases and J by 9 bases, with 16 bases left in between. The germline CDR1 and CDR2 sequences are SGHRS and YFSETQ. The CDR3 here is CASSSTGQGGEQFF. The CDR3 DNA follows: TGCGCCAGCAGCTCCACGGGCCAGGGCGGTGAGCAGTTCTTC.

This clone came up a few times. The chain uses TRBV6-1 and TRBJ2-1; D may be TRBD1 (5 bases). The CDR3 runs to 16 residues. The germline gives CDR1 MNHNS, CDR2 SASEGT. V lost 2 bases and J 0 bases, leaving 11 bases between the germline ends. As DNA, the CDR3 is TGTGCCAGCAGTGAAATTCAGGGCAGCTCCTACAATGAGCAGTTCTTC. Its protein product is CASSEIQGSSYNEQFF.

This clone showed up just a few times. The genes are TRBV18 and TRBJ1-6, with unresolved D. V lost 2 bases, J lost 8 bases, and 13 bases lay in between. CDR1 KGHSH and CDR2 LQKENI come from the germline V gene. The CDR3 spans 15 residues. The CDR3 loop is CASSPGPGGDSPLHF. The DNA for the CDR3 is TGTGCCAGCTCACCAGGGCCAGGCGGGGATTCACCCCTCCACTTT.

Points on this clone: A junction end diverges from the germline sequence, so it may reflect a read error. The genes are TRBV5-1 and TRBJ2-2; D perhaps matches TRBD1 (6 bases). Per the germline V gene, CDR1 is SGHRS and CDR2 is YFSETQ. This CDR3 has 15 residues. CDR3 residues: CASSLATGTSGELFF. The CDR3 coding sequence is TGCGCCAGCAGCTTGGCCACAGGGACATCCGGCGAGCTGTTTTTT.

V is TRBV9 and J is TRBJ2-5, with D possibly being TRBD2 (7 bases). The V gene's germline CDR1 is SGDLS and CDR2 YYNGEE. This CDR3 is 16 amino acids long. Trimming took off 0 bases at V and 5 bases at J, with 17 bases between the two ends. The CDR3 is CASSVDLRGGPETQYF. CDR3 bases: TGTGCCAGCAGCGTAGATTTGAGGGGGGGCCCGGAGACCCAGTACTTC.

The chain links TRBV7-9 to TRBJ2-7, with a possible D match to TRBD2 (6 bases). Trimming cost V 1 base and J 2 bases, with 9 bases left between them. Germline V gene sequence: CDR1 SEHNR, CDR2 FQNEAQ (reference sequence). CDR3 length: 14 amino acids. The CDR3 region has the DNA TGTGCCAGCAGCTTAGTCGGGGGTCCCTACGAGCAGTACTTC. Translation: CASSLVGGPYEQYF.

This chain joins TRBV9 and TRBJ1-6; no reliable D call. The CDR3 has 15 residues. From germline, CDR1 is SGDLS and CDR2 YYNGEE. Trimming took 1 base from V and 8 from J, leaving 13 bases between them. CDR3 sequence reads: CASSVLANQDSPLHF. Here the CDR3 DNA reads TGTGCCAGCAGCGTATTGGCCAACCAAGATTCACCCCTCCACTTT.

This clone was observed a few times. The chain combines TRBV18 with TRBJ2-7, with a possible D match to TRBD1 (6 bases). Germline V gives CDR1 KGHSH, CDR2 LQKENI. The ends were cut back, 0 bases at V and 6 bases at J, with 9 bases in the middle. The CDR3 is made up of 13 amino acids. The CDR3 region is CASSPPAGAEQYF. DNA for the CDR3: TGTGCCAGCTCACCACCCGCAGGGGCCGAGCAGTACTTC.

This clone turned up a few times. CDR3 loop: CASSLRLAGIYEQYF. The CDR3 DNA follows: TGTGCCAGCAGCTTACGACTAGCGGGGATCTACGAGCAGTACTTC. V and J are TRBV13 and TRBJ2-7; 11 bases line up with TRBD2. CDR1 is PRHDT, CDR2 FYEKMQ, per germline (reference sequence). The CDR3 spans 15 residues. V was clipped by 2 bases and J by 3 bases; unmatched bases: 3.

The chain links TRBV27 to TRBJ2-1; D is perhaps TRBD1 (6 bases). V was shortened by 3 bases and J by 5 bases, with 11 bases between the two germline ends. Per the germline V gene, CDR1 is MNHEY and CDR2 is SMNVEV (reference sequence). This CDR3 spans 14 amino acids. As DNA, the CDR3 is TGTGCCAGCAGTTTGACAGGTAACCACAATGAGCAGTTCTTC. It encodes CASSLTGNHNEQFF.